This T cell receptor beta chain was retrieved from a study of CD8 T cells in Susac syndrome. Random-hexamer reverse transcription was applied to roughly 0.5 to 1 ug RNA. Amplification of TCR beta CDR3 used immunoSEQ multiplex PCR across 54 Vbeta and 13 Jbeta. TCRdb passed the immunoSEQ multiplex PCR reads through MiXCR, listing each CDR3 protein once. The table records about 200,000 distinct CDR3 sequences, roughly nine tenths of them present only once. TCR beta was sequenced from blood CD8+ and CD4+ T cells. TEMRA cells were enriched by FACS, and CD4+ and CD8+ T cells were negatively isolated. Study-level findings and limits: A relatively small number of individuals underwent TCR sequencing and HLA analysis.

In the case of this clonotype: The antigen remains unidentified.

Germline loops: CDR1 SGHTA, CDR2 FQGNSA. Trimming removed 1 base at V and 2 bases at J, with 12 bases between. The CDR3 sequence is 15 residues long. The rearrangement uses TRBV7-2 and TRBJ2-7; the D gene is possibly TRBD1 (5 bases). The clonotype was recovered from a human donor with Susac syndrome. Sequencing was carried out using CD4+ T cells from PBMCs. CDR3 region: CASSLEQGIPYEQYF. DNA of the CDR3: TGTGCCAGCAGCTTAGAGCAGGGAATCCCCTACGAGCAGTACTTC. Together with reference TRBV7-2 and TRBJ2-7, the CDR3 gives the full variable domain: GAGVSQSPSNKVTEKGKDVELRCDPISGHTALYWYRQSLGQGLEFLIYFQGNSAPDKSGLPSDRFSAERTGGSVSTLTIQRTQQEDSAVYLCASSLEQGIPYEQYFGPGTRLTVT.